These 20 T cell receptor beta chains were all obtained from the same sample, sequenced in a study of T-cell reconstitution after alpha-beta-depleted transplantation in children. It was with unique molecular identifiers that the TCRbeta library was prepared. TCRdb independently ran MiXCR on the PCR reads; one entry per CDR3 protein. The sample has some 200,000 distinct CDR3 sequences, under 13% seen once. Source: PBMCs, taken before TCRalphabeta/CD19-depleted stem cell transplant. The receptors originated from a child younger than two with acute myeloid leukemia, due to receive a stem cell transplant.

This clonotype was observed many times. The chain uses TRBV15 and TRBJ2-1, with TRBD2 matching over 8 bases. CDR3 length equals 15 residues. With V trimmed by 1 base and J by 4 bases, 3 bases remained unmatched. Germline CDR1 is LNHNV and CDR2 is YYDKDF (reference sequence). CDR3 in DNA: TGTGCCACCAGCAGAGCGGGAGGGGGGTACAATGAGCAGTTCTTC. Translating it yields CATSRAGGGYNEQFF.

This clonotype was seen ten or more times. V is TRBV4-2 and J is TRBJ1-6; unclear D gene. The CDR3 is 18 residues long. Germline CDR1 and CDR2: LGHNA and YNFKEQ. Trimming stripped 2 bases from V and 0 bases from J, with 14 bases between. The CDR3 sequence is CASSQSSGRSSYNSPLHF. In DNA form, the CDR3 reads TGTGCCAGCAGCCAATCTTCGGGTCGGAGCTCCTATAATTCACCCCTCCACTTT.

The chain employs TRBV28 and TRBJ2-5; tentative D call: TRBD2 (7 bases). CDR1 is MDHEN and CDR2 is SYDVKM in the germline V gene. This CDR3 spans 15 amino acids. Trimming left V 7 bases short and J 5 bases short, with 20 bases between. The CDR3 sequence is CASIPLAGAGETQYF. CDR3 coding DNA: TGTGCCAGCATCCCACTCGCGGGGGCCGGGGAGACCCAGTACTTC.

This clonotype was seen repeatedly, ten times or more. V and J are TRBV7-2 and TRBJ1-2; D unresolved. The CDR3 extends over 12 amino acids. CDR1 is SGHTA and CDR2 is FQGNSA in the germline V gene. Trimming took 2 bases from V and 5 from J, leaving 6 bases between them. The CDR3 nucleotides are TGTGCCAGCAGCTTACTAGGGTATGGCTACACCTTC. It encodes CASSLLGYGYTF.

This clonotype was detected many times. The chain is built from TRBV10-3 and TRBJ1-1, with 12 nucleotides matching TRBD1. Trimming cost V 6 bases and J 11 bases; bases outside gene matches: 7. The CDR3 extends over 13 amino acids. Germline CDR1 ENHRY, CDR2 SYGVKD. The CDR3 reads CAIRWGQGAVAFF. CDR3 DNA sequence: TGTGCCATCAGGTGGGGACAGGGGGCAGTTGCTTTCTTT.

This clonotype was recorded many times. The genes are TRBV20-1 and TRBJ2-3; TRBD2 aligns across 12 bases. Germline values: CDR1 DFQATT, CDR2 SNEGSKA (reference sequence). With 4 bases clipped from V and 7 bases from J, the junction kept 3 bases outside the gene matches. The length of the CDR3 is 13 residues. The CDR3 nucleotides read TGCAGTGCTACTAGCGGGGGGGAGAATACGCAGTATTTT. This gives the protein CSATSGGENTQYF.

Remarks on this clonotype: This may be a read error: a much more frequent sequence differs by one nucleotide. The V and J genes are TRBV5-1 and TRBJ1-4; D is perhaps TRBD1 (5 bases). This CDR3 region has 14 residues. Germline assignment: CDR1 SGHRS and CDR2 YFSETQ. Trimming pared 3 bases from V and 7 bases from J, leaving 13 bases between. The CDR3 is CASSSQGFCEKLFF. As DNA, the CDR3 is TGCGCCAGCAGCTCGCAGGGTTTTTGTGAAAAACTGTTTTTT.

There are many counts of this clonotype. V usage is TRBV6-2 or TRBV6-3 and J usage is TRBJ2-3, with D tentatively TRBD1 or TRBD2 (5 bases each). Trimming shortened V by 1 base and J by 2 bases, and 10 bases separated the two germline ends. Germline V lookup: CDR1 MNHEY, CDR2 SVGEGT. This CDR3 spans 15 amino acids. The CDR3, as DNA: TGTGCCAGCAGTTACTGGGACCCCTTCACAGATACGCAGTATTTT. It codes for CASSYWDPFTDTQYF.

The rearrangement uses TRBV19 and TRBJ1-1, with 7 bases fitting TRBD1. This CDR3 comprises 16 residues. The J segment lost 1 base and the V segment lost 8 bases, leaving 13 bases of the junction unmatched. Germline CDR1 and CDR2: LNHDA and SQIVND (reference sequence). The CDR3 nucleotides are TGTGCCAGTCAAAAGCGACAGGGAAGGGCGAACACTGAAGCTTTCTTT. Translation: CASQKRQGRANTEAFF. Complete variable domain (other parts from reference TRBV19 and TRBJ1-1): DGGITQSPKYLFRKEGQNVTLSCEQNLNHDAMYWYRQDPGQGLRLIYYSQIVNDFQKGDIAEGYSVSREKKESFPLTVTSAQKNPTAFYLCASQKRQGRANTEAFFGQGTRLTVV.

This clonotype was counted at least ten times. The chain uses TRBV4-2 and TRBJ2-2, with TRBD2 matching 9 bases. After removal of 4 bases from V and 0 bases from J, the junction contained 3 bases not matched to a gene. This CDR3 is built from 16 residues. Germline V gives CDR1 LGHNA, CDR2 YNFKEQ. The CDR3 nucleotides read TGTGCCAGCAGCCCCAAGCGGGAGGCGAACACCGGGGAGCTGTTTTTT. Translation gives CASSPKREANTGELFF.

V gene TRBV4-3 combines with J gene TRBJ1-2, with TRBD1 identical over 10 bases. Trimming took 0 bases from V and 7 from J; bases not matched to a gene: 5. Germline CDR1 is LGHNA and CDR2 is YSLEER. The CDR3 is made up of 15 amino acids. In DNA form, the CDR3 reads TGCGCCAGCAGCCAAGATTACGGACAGGGGGGTGGCTACACCTTC. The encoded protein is CASSQDYGQGGGYTF.

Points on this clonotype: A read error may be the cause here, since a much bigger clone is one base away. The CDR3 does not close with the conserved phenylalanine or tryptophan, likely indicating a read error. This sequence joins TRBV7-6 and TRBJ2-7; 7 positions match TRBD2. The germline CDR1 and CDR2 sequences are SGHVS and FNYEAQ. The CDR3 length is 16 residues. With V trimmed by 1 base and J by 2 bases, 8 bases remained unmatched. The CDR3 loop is CASSLVGRETPYEQYS. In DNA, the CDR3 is TGTGCCAGCAGCTTAGTTGGGCGGGAGACTCCCTACGAGCAGTACTCC.

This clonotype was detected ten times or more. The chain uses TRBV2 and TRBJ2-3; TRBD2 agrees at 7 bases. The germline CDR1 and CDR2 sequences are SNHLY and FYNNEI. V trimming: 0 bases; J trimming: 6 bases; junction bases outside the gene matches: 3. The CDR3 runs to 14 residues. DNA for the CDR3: TGTGCCAGCAGTGAAGCGCAAGCGGGGGATACGCAGTATTTT. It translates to CASSEAQAGDTQYF.

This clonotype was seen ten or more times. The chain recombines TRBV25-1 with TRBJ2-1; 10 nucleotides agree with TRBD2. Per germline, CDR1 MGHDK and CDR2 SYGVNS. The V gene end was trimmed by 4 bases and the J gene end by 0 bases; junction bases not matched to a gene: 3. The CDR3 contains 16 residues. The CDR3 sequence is CASSGGLAISYNEQFF. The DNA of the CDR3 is TGTGCCAGCAGTGGGGGACTAGCGATCTCCTACAATGAGCAGTTCTTC.

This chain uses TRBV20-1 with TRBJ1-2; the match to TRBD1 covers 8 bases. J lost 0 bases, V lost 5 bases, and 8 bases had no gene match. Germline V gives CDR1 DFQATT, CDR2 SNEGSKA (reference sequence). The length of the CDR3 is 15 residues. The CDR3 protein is CSAQDRAKANYGYTF. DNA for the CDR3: TGCAGTGCTCAGGACAGGGCAAAAGCTAACTATGGCTACACCTTC.

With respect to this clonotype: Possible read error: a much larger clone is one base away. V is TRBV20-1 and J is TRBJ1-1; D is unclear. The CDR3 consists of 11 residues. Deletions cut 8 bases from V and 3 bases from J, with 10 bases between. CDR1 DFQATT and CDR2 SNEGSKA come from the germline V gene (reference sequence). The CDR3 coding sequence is TGCAGTAGCGAGAAGGACACTGAAGCTTTCTTT. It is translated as CSSEKDTEAFF.

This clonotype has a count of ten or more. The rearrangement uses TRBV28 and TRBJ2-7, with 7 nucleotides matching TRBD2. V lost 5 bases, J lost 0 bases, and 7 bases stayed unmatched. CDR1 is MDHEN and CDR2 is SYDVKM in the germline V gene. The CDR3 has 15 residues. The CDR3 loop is CASSRGGTTSYEQYF. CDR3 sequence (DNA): TGTGCCAGCAGTAGAGGTGGGACTACCTCCTACGAGCAGTACTTC.

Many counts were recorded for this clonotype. CDR3 DNA sequence: TGTGCCAGCAGCCTGGGGACAGGAACCACAGATACGCAGTATTTT. Translated, it gives CASSLGTGTTDTQYF. The chain uses TRBV9 and TRBJ2-3; 8 bases agree with TRBD1. Germline values: CDR1 SGDLS, CDR2 YYNGEE. This CDR3 is 15 amino acids long. Trimming took 4 bases from V and 2 from J; bases not matched to a gene: 6.

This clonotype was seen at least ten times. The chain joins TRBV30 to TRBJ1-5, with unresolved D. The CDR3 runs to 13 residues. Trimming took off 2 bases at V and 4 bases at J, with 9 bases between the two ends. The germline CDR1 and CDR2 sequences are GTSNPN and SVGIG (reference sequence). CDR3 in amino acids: CAWSPLSNQPQHF. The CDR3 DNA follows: TGTGCCTGGAGTCCGCTTTCGAATCAGCCCCAGCATTTT. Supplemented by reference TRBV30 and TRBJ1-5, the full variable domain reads SQTIHQWPATLVQPVGSPLSLECTVEGTSNPNLYWYRQAAGRGLQLLFYSVGIGQISSEVPQNLSASRPQDRQFILSSKKLLLSDSGFYLCAWSPLSNQPQHFGDGTRLSIL.

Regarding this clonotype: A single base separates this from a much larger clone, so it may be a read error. The CDR3: CASSFWWARETQYF. The CDR3 DNA sequence: TGTGCCAGCAGTTTTTGGTGGGCGCGGGAGACCCAGTACTTC. V gene TRBV28 combines with J gene TRBJ2-5; D unclear. Germline assignment: CDR1 MDHEN and CDR2 SYDVKM. This CDR3 is built from 14 residues. The V gene lost 3 bases and the J gene lost 5 bases, with 13 bases spanning the gap.